A selection of T cell receptor beta chains follows, all from one sample in a study of shared clonotypes between healthy human individuals. Profiling relied on immunoSEQ multiplex PCR, and the TCRdb table lists in-frame clones only, not all of them. The data show around 1.1 million clones, roughly 74% seen once. Sequenced input: memory CD4+ T cells from PBMCs. All receptors come from a man between 18 and 29 years old in good health. Some clones in this sample may be carry-over from other donors' samples. Each CDR3 is given with its conserved first and last residue. A D gene is named only where the DNA matches it firmly. Size is omitted from some rows. Given values are once, few, many or a class for expanded clones.

J gene	D gene	clone size	V gene	CDR3 DNA	CDR3 protein
TRBJ2-7	NA	NA	TRBV11-2	TGTGCCAGCAGCTCGACGGCCGGGTTCTACGAGCAGTACTTC	CASSSTAGFYEQYF
TRBJ2-2	NA	NA	TRBV9	TGTGCCAGCAACTATTATACCGGGGAGCTGTTTTTT	CASNYYTGELFF
TRBJ1-5	TRBD1	NA	TRBV6-6	TGTGCCAGCAGTACGCCAGGGGGCTCGGTTCAGCCCCAGCATTTT	CASSTPGGSVQPQHF
TRBJ2-7	NA	many	TRBV7-2	TGTGCCAGCAGCTTGAGTCATGTGTCTAGCTCCTACGAGCAGTACTTC	CASSLSHVSSSYEQYF
TRBJ1-3	NA	NA	TRBV5-6	TGTGCCAGCAGCTTTCTTGGCGGAAACACCATATATTTT	CASSFLGGNTIYF
TRBJ2-3	NA	many	TRBV5-6	TGTGCCAGCAGCGCAGGGGGGCGCGGCACAGATACGCAGTATTTT	CASSAGGRGTDTQYF
TRBJ1-4	NA	NA	TRBV6-1	TGTGCCAGCAGTTTACAGGGAGGCAATGAAAAACTGTTTTTT	CASSLQGGNEKLFF
TRBJ1-1	NA	NA	TRBV7-2	TGTGCCAGCAGTTTTAACAGGTGGACAGTGAACACTGAAGCTTTCTTT	CASSFNRWTVNTEAFF
TRBJ2-7	NA	few	TRBV5-1	TGCGCCAGCAGCTTGGGAAACTCCTACGAGCAGTACTTC	CASSLGNSYEQYF
TRBJ2-7	NA	many	TRBV4-3	TGCGCCAGCAGCCAAGAAGGGGACAACTACGAGCAGTACTTC	CASSQEGDNYEQYF
TRBJ1-1	TRBD1	NA	TRBV10-3	TGTGCCATCAGGGACAGGGGGGATGCTGAAGCTTTCTTT	CAIRDRGDAEAFF
TRBJ1-2	TRBD1	NA	TRBV28	TGTGCCAGCGAAAAAGGACAGGCGGTCGATGGCTACACCTTC	CASEKGQAVDGYTF
TRBJ2-3	NA	NA	TRBV4-2	TGTGCCAGCAGCCAATCTACGGGAGTGGGGGATACGCAGTATTTT	CASSQSTGVGDTQYF
TRBJ2-7	NA	few	TRBV19	TGTGCCAGTAGTATCGTCAGAGGGAGTAGGTACGAGCAGTACTTC	CASSIVRGSRYEQYF
TRBJ2-3	TRBD2	NA	TRBV7-9	TGTGCCAGCAGCTCCCTTGGGACTAGCGTAAGCACAGATACGCAGTATTTT	CASSSLGTSVSTDTQYF
TRBJ1-2	NA	NA	TRBV27	TGTGCCAGCAGTTCAATTGACCAAACAGGGTTTCGGCGTGGCTACACCTTC	CASSSIDQTGFRRGYTF
TRBJ1-5	TRBD1	NA	TRBV19	TGTGCCAGTGCCGACAGGGCACAGTATGCCAATCAGCCCCAGCATTTT	CASADRAQYANQPQHF
TRBJ2-7	TRBD2	NA	TRBV28	TGTGCCAGCAGTCGGGGGGCGGGAGGGCCGCGAGAGCAGTACTTC	CASSRGAGGPREQYF
TRBJ2-7	NA	NA	TRBV5-1	NA	CASRQSSGQTYEQYF
TRBJ2-2	TRBD2	NA	TRBV7-3	TGTGCCAGCAGCTTACGGCCTAGCGGGAGTGGCGGGGAGCTGTTTTTT	CASSLRPSGSGGELFF
TRBJ2-7	NA	few	TRBV18	TGTGCCAGCTCAAGACTACCTCGGTCGGACGAGCAGTACTTC	CASSRLPRSDEQYF
TRBJ2-7	TRBD2	few	TRBV7-2	TGTGCCAGCAGCTTAGCCTCAGCGGGATACACCTACGAGCAGTACTTC	CASSLASAGYTYEQYF
TRBJ2-1	NA	NA	TRBV18	TGTGCCAGCTCACTAGGGGGTGTAGGCAATGAGCAGTTCTTC	CASSLGGVGNEQFF
TRBJ2-1	NA	NA	TRBV7-2	TGTGCCAGCACCTCCCCCCGCGTCCGTCCCAATGAGCAGTTCTTC	CASTSPRVRPNEQFF
TRBJ2-7	TRBD2	NA	TRBV19	TGTGCCAGTAGCCCCGGGACTAGCGGGTGGTGGTTGGAGCAGTACTTC	CASSPGTSGWWLEQYF
TRBJ2-7	NA	NA	TRBV28	TGTGCCAGCAGGGTGGCGCCCTACGAGCAGTACTTC	CASRVAPYEQYF
TRBJ1-3	TRBD1	NA	TRBV6-5	TGTGCCAGCAGTTCCCAGGGGGTAGTCGGAAACACCATATATTTT	CASSSQGVVGNTIYF
TRBJ2-3	NA	NA	TRBV11-2	TGTGCCAGCAGCATCACCGGGACTAGCACAGATACGCAGTATTTT	CASSITGTSTDTQYF
TRBJ1-2	NA	NA	TRBV5-1	TGCGCCAGCAGCTTAACAGGGTACAATGGCTACACCTTC	CASSLTGYNGYTF
TRBJ2-3	TRBD2	many	TRBV27	TGTGCCAGCAGCCCAGTCTCCCGCCCAAGACTAGCGGGGACGTTTAGCACAGATACGCAGTATTTT	CASSPVSRPRLAGTFSTDTQYF
TRBJ1-2	NA	NA	TRBV30	TGTGCCTGGAGCGGGGGAACTGATGGCTACACCTTC	CAWSGGTDGYTF
TRBJ2-5	NA	NA	TRBV4-3	TGCGCCAGCAGCCAAGATCGGAGAGGGGTGGGAGAGACCCAGTACTTC	CASSQDRRGVGETQYF
TRBJ1-5	NA	NA	TRBV7-9	TGTGCCAGCAGCTTAGCCACCCCCGGGGGGCGCGGAAATCAGCCCCAGCATTTT	CASSLATPGGRGNQPQHF
TRBJ2-4	NA	NA	TRBV29-1	TGCAGCGTTGTGGCAGAGGACGCGAAAAACATTCAGTACTTC	CSVVAEDAKNIQYF
TRBJ1-2	NA	few	TRBV29-1	TGCAGCGTTGAATCTTGGGGGGCGGATGGCTACACCTTC	CSVESWGADGYTF
TRBJ1-5	NA	once	TRBV7-9	TGTGCCAGCAGCCCGGACAGTCAGCCCCAGCATTTT	CASSPDSQPQHF
TRBJ2-7	NA	NA	TRBV12-5	TGTGCTAGTGGTTTGGTACTGTATGAACCTCGGAGCTCCTACGAGCAGTACTTC	CASGLVLYEPRSSYEQYF
TRBJ1-1	NA	NA	TRBV5-1	TGCGCCAGCAGCTCGGGTACAGGGAGAGCTGAAGCTTTCTTT	CASSSGTGRAEAFF
TRBJ2-5	NA	NA	TRBV28	TGTGCCAGCAGTTTATACGCCCGGGGACAAGAGACCCAGTACTTC	CASSLYARGQETQYF
TRBJ2-2	TRBD1	NA	TRBV5-1	TGCGCCAGCAGCTTGGTTGGACAGGACACCGGGGAGCTGTTTTTT	CASSLVGQDTGELFF
TRBJ2-7	TRBD2	NA	TRBV6-1	TGTGCCAGCAGTGGGCGGGCTAGCGGAACCTACGAGCAGTACTTC	CASSGRASGTYEQYF
TRBJ2-6	TRBD1	NA	TRBV28	TGTGCCAGCAGTCTATCCGACAGGGCCATCTCTGGGGCCAACGTCCTGACTTTC	CASSLSDRAISGANVLTF
TRBJ2-1	NA	NA	TRBV7-3	TGTGCCAGCAGCCTCCAGGGGGGGACGTACAATGAGCAGTTCTTC	CASSLQGGTYNEQFF
TRBJ1-2	NA	NA	TRBV6-1	TGTGCCAGCAGTGAAACGGGAAACTATGGCTACACCTTC	CASSETGNYGYTF
TRBJ2-7	NA	NA	TRBV6-5	TGTGCCAGCAGTCCGTACGGGAGTTCCTACGAGCAGTACTTC	CASSPYGSSYEQYF
TRBJ1-2	NA	NA	TRBV5-6	TGTGCCAGCAGCTTGGCCGGGGTGAGCGGCTACACCTTC	CASSLAGVSGYTF
TRBJ1-4	TRBD1	NA	TRBV4-3	TGCGCCAGCAGCCAAGATAAAGGACAGGCTAATGAAAAACTGTTTTTT	CASSQDKGQANEKLFF
TRBJ2-6	NA	NA	TRBV9	TGTGCCAGCAGCGTAGCAGTGGGGTCCTCTGGGGCCAACGTCCTGACTTTC	CASSVAVGSSGANVLTF
TRBJ2-5	TRBD1	NA	TRBV5-1	TGCGCCAGCAGCCCGCGGACAGGGGGCTTTGAAGAGACCCAGTACTTC	CASSPRTGGFEETQYF
TRBJ1-5	TRBD1	NA	TRBV28	TGTGCCAGCAGCCATCCGGGACAGGGACCTCCTTTTTCTCAGCCCCAGCATTTT	CASSHPGQGPPFSQPQHF
TRBJ2-3	NA	NA	TRBV30	TGTGCCTGGAGTGTAGTCGGCGGGAACACAGATACGCAGTATTTT	CAWSVVGGNTDTQYF
TRBJ1-1	NA	NA	TRBV25-1	TGTGCCAGCAGGAATAGCCGCGGAGGTGGAGCTTTCTTT	CASRNSRGGGAFF
TRBJ2-1	TRBD2	NA	TRBV9	TGTGCCAGCAGCGTACAAGGGGAGGCTAGCGGGAGGCCCAGCTCCTACAATGAGCAGTTCTTC	CASSVQGEASGRPSSYNEQFF
TRBJ2-5	NA	NA	TRBV20-1	TGCAGTGCCACTAGAAGCGGATTTTGGTACTTC	CSATRSGFWYF
TRBJ1-2	NA	NA	TRBV30	TGTGCCTGGAGTGGGCACGCGGCGGGCTACACCTTC	CAWSGHAAGYTF